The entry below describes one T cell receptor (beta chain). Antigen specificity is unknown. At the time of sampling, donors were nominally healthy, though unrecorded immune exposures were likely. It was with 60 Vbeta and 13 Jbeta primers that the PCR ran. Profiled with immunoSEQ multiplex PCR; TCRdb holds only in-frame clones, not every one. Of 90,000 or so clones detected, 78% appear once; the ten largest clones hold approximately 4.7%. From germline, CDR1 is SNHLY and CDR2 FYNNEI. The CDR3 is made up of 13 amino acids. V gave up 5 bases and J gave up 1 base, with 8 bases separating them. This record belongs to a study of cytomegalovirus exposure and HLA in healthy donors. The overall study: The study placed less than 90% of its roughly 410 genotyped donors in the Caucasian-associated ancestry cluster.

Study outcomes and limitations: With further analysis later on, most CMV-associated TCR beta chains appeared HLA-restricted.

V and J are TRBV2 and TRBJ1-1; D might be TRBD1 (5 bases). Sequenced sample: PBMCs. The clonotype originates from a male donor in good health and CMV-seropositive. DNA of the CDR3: TGTGCCAGCAGTAGAACAGGGAACACTGAAGCTTTCTTT. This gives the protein CASSRTGNTEAFF.